This T cell receptor beta chain came from a study of identical twins. Regarding the study as a whole: Out-of-frame sharing of TCR alpha in monozygotic twins was underestimated by models. In beta out-of-frame sequences, the excess sharing between twins was weaker.

This clonotype was found many times. As yet, its antigen is unknown. Germline CDR1 is DFQATT and CDR2 is SNEGSKA (reference sequence). This CDR3 is 14 amino acids long. V lost 6 bases and J lost 0; bases outside the gene matches: 5. TCRdb reprocessed the 5' RACE reads with MiXCR, giving one entry per CDR3 protein. The repertoire holds about 280,000 distinct CDR3 sequences, with more than 6.5% as singletons. The sample was also reused in another study, on yellow fever vaccine responses in identical twins.

Sequences were obtained from memory (CD45RO+) T cells sorted from blood. This TCR was recovered from a woman aged 18-29 years in good health. The chain has TRBV20-1 and TRBJ2-3; 8 bases are a match to TRBD2. The CDR3 reads CSAPPSGSTDTQYF. DNA of the CDR3: TGCAGTGCCCCCCCTAGCGGGAGCACAGATACGCAGTATTTT.